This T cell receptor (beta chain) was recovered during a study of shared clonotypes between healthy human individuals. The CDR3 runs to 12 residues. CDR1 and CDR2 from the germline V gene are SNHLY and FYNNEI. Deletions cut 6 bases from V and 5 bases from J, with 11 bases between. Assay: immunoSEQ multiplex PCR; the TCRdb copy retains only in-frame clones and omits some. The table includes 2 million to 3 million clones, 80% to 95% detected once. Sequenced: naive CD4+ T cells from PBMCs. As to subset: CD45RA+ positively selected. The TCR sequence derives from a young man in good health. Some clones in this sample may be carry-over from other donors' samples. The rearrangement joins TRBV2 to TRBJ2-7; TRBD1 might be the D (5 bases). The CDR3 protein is CASRERGDEQYF. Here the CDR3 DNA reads TGTGCCAGCAGAGAAAGGGGCGACGAGCAGTACTTC.